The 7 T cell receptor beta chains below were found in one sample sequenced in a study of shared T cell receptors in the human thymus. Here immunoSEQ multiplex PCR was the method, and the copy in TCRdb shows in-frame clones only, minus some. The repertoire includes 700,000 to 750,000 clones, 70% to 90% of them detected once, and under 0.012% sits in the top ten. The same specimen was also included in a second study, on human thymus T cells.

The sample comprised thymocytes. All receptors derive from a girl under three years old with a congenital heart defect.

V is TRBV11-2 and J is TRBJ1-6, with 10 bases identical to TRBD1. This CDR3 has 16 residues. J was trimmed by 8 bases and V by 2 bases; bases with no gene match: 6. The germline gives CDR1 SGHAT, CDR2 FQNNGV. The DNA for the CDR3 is TGTGCCAGCAGCTTAACTTCCGGGACAGGGGATTCACCCCTCCACTTT. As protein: CASSLTSGTGDSPLHF.

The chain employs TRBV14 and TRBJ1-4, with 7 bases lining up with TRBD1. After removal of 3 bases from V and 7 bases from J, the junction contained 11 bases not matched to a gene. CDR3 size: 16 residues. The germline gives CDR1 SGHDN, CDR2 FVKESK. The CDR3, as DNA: TGTGCCAGCAGCCAGAAGACAGGGCGTAAGGGTGAAAAACTGTTTTTT. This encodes CASSQKTGRKGEKLFF.

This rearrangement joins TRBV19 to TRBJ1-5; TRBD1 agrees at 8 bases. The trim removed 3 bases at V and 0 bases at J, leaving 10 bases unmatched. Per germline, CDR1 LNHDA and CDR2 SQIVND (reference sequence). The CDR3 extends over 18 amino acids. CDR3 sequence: CASSMSQGAAYSNQPQHF. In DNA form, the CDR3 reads TGTGCCAGTAGTATGAGTCAGGGGGCGGCATATAGCAATCAGCCCCAGCATTTT.

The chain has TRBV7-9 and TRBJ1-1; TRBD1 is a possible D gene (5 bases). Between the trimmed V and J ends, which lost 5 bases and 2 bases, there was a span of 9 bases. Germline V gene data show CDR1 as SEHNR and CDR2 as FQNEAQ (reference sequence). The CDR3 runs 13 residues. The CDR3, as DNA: TGTGCCAGCAGCCAGGGTATTAACACTGAAGCTTTCTTT. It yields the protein CASSQGINTEAFF.

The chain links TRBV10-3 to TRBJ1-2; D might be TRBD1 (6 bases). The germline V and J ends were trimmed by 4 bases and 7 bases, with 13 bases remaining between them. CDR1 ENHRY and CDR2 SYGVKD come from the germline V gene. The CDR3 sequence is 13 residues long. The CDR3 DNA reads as TGTGCCATCAGTGCGAGGACAGTGAGTGGCTACACCTTC. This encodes CAISARTVSGYTF.

CDR3 residues: CASRSTGGALNEQFF. As DNA, the CDR3 is TGTGCCAGCAGATCTACAGGGGGCGCCTTAAATGAGCAGTTCTTC. The chain recombines TRBV6-6 with TRBJ2-1, with 9 bases lining up with TRBD1. The CDR3 contains 15 residues. Looked up from germline, CDR1 is MNHNY and CDR2 is SVGAGI (reference sequence). V gave up 6 bases and J gave up 7 bases; unmatched junction bases: 10.

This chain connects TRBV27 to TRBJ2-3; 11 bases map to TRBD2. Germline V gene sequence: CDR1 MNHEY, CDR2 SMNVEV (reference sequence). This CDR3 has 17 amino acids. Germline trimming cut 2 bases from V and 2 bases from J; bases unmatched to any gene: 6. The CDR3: CASSLVLAGGNTDTQYF. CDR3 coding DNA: TGTGCCAGCAGTTTAGTTCTAGCGGGGGGAAACACAGATACGCAGTATTTT.